These 30 T cell receptor beta chains came from one sample sequenced in a study of response to subunit inactivated influenza vaccine. TCRdb reanalysed the RT-PCR reads using MiXCR and keeps one entry per CDR3 protein. This sample has around 470,000 distinct CDR3 sequences, with approximately 6.9% found just once. The sequencing used PBMCs from blood, collected less than 30 months after vaccination. These receptors were obtained from a man in his fifties or sixties who received an inactivated influenza vaccine.

This clonotype turned up a few times. The V call is TRBV20-1, the J call TRBJ2-7; no clear D. The germline gives CDR1 DFQATT, CDR2 SNEGSKA (reference sequence). The CDR3 consists of 14 residues. V gave up 5 bases and J gave up 7 bases, with 21 bases separating them. The CDR3 here is CSAAINTATGEQYF. CDR3 in DNA: TGCAGTGCTGCAATAAACACTGCAACCGGGGAGCAGTACTTC.

The chain joins TRBV7-2 to TRBJ2-5; D not resolved. The CDR3 spans 12 residues. The germline CDR1 and CDR2 sequences are SGHTA and FQGNSA. Trimming shortened V by 3 bases and J by 13 bases, and 15 bases separated the two germline ends. The CDR3: CASSFERALSYF. Written as DNA, the CDR3 is TGTGCCAGCAGCTTCGAACGGGCCCTATCGTACTTC.

In this sample, this clonotype turned up a few times. V usage is TRBV6-6 and J usage is TRBJ2-3, with 7 bases matching TRBD1. J gave up 3 bases and V 6 bases, and 3 bases lay outside the gene matches. CDR1 is MNHNY and CDR2 is SVGAGI in the germline V gene (reference sequence). This CDR3 is built from 13 residues. The CDR3 DNA reads TGTGCCAGCAGAAACAGGGGAACAGATACGCAGTATTTT. Encoded protein: CASRNRGTDTQYF.

This clonotype was found many times. V is TRBV20-1 and J is TRBJ1-5; D perhaps matches TRBD1 (5 bases). From germline, CDR1 is DFQATT and CDR2 SNEGSKA (reference sequence). The CDR3 is 16 residues long. The V end was cut by 2 bases, the J end by 1 base, with 15 bases between. The CDR3 DNA sequence: TGCAGTGCTAGAAAAAAGGCAGGGCACAGCAATCAGCCCCAGCATTTT. Translating it yields CSARKKAGHSNQPQHF.

This chain uses TRBV20-1 with TRBJ2-2; D perhaps matches TRBD1 (6 bases). The germline V and J ends were trimmed by 1 base and 2 bases, with 17 bases remaining between them. This CDR3 contains 17 residues. CDR1 is DFQATT, CDR2 SNEGSKA, per germline (reference sequence). CDR3 sequence reads: CSARAFQGQHNTGELFF. CDR3 nucleotides: TGCAGTGCTAGAGCTTTTCAAGGACAGCACAACACCGGGGAGCTGTTTTTT.

The V and J genes are TRBV20-1 and TRBJ2-1; 11 bases fit TRBD2. Per the germline V gene, CDR1 is DFQATT and CDR2 is SNEGSKA (reference sequence). J lost 6 bases, V lost 6 bases, and 19 bases had no gene match. The CDR3 contains 18 residues. The CDR3 loop reads CSARGRASGRPLVNEQFF. The CDR3 DNA reads TGCAGTGCCCGAGGGAGGGCTAGCGGGAGGCCCCTTGTCAATGAGCAGTTCTTC.

The rearrangement links TRBV5-5 to TRBJ2-3; unclear D gene. Trimming left V 1 base short and J 0 bases short, with 18 bases between. Germline lookup yields CDR1 SGHKS and CDR2 YYEKEE (reference sequence). The CDR3 has 18 amino acids. The CDR3 region is CASSLQTYIPPSTDTQYF. CDR3 bases: TGTGCCAGCAGCTTGCAAACGTACATTCCGCCTAGCACAGATACGCAGTATTTT.

This clonotype was seen a few times. V is TRBV5-6 and J is TRBJ1-5, with 7 bases identical to TRBD1. The germline V gene encodes CDR1 SGHDT and CDR2 YYEEEE. V dropped 3 bases and J dropped 4; count of bases not matched to a gene: 7. The CDR3 is made up of 15 amino acids. CDR3 protein: CASSWGGQPNQPQHF. CDR3 sequence (DNA): TGTGCCAGCAGCTGGGGGGGACAGCCTAATCAGCCCCAGCATTTT. Combining the CDR3 with reference TRBV5-6 and TRBJ1-5 gives the whole variable domain DAGVTQSPTHLIKTRGQQVTLRCSPKSGHDTVSWYQQALGQGPQFIFQYYEEEERQRGNFPDRFSGHQFPNYSSELNVNALLLGDSALYLCASSWGGQPNQPQHFGDGTRLSIL.

This chain connects TRBV25-1 to TRBJ2-2, with unresolved D. Germline V CDR1 and CDR2: MGHDK, SYGVNS. CDR3 length: 14 amino acids. V lost 4 bases and J 4 bases, leaving 10 bases between the germline ends. The CDR3 reads CASSGLTSTGELFF. CDR3 nucleotide sequence: TGTGCCAGCAGTGGCCTGACGTCCACCGGGGAGCTGTTTTTT.

This clonotype was found many times. The rearrangement joins TRBV29-1 to TRBJ2-5, with TRBD1 identical over 7 bases. CDR1 and CDR2 (germline): SQVTM, ANQGSEA. The CDR3 sequence is 13 residues long. Germline trimming cut 4 bases from V and 1 base from J; bases unmatched to any gene: 3. The CDR3 DNA follows: TGCAGCGTTGCCCACAGGGGCCAAGAGACCCAGTACTTC. Its protein product is CSVAHRGQETQYF.

This clonotype was recorded at least ten times. The chain uses TRBV29-1 and TRBJ2-7; D gene unclear. This CDR3 has 14 residues. CDR1 SQVTM and CDR2 ANQGSEA come from the germline V gene. Trimming stripped 2 bases from V and 2 bases from J, with 13 bases between. DNA for the CDR3: TGCAGCGTTGAATTTAGGGATTTTGCCTACGAGCAGTACTTC. As protein: CSVEFRDFAYEQYF.

Details on this clonotype: This may come from a read error, since a much larger clone is one base off. The chain uses TRBV9 and TRBJ1-1; the D is unclear. V lost 3 bases, J lost 3 bases, and 12 bases lay in between. The CDR3 is 14 amino acids. Germline CDR1 reads SGDLS; CDR2 reads YYNGEE. In nucleotides, the CDR3 is TGTGCCAGCAGCGAAGCTCCCCAGGACACTGAAGCTTTCTTT. Translation gives CASSEAPQDTEAFF.

The rearrangement joins TRBV6-6 to TRBJ1-2, with D perhaps matching TRBD1 (5 bases). The length of the CDR3 is 13 residues. V lost 5 bases to trimming and J lost 3 bases, with 10 bases between them. The germline V gene encodes CDR1 MNHNY and CDR2 SVGAGI (reference sequence). The CDR3 DNA sequence: TGTGCCAGCAGTCGGCTAGGGGACTATGGCTACACCTTC. It translates to CASSRLGDYGYTF.

This clonotype appeared many times. The genes are TRBV25-1 and TRBJ1-2; no clear D gene. The germline V and J ends were trimmed by 4 bases and 2 bases, with 8 bases remaining between them. This CDR3 is 13 amino acids long. Per the germline V gene, CDR1 is MGHDK and CDR2 is SYGVNS. CDR3 region: CASSVQDNYGYTF. In DNA form, the CDR3 reads TGTGCCAGCAGTGTCCAGGACAACTATGGCTACACCTTC.

The J gene is TRBJ2-1, the V gene TRBV6-4, with TRBD2 matching 7 bases. Germline CDR1 MRHNA, CDR2 SNTAGT. V was pared by 5 bases and J by 0 bases, with 4 bases of the junction left unmatched. The CDR3 has 15 residues. CDR3 in amino acids: CASSQSGNSYNEQFF. The CDR3 nucleotides read TGTGCCAGCAGTCAGAGCGGGAACTCCTACAATGAGCAGTTCTTC.

This clonotype was seen at least ten times. The CDR3 DNA sequence: TGTGCCAGCAGCACCGCTGAGGGGGCCTCCTACAATGAGCAGTTCTTC. Its protein is CASSTAEGASYNEQFF. The rearrangement uses TRBV7-2 and TRBJ2-1; 7 positions agree with TRBD1. The CDR3 contains 16 residues. Germline V gene data show CDR1 as SGHTA and CDR2 as FQGNSA. With V trimmed by 5 bases and J by 0 bases, 7 bases remained unmatched.

The chain links TRBV20-1 to TRBJ2-3, with no clear D. Trimming took off 6 bases at V and 0 bases at J, with 10 bases between the two ends. Germline V gives CDR1 DFQATT, CDR2 SNEGSKA (reference sequence). This CDR3 spans 13 amino acids. The CDR3 DNA reads TGCAGTGCCTCTGAACCAAGCACAGATACGCAGTATTTT. This encodes CSASEPSTDTQYF.

V gene TRBV7-2 combines with J gene TRBJ2-5; 7 bases fit TRBD2. Germline V gives CDR1 SGHTA, CDR2 FQGNSA. The CDR3 spans 14 residues. The junction had 7 bases not matched to a gene; V was cut back by 7 bases and J by 2 bases. The CDR3 bases are TGTGCCAGCAATCCAGGACTAGAGCAAGAGACCCAGTACTTC. Protein: CASNPGLEQETQYF.

V and J are TRBV12-3 or TRBV12-4 and TRBJ2-5; 13 bases are a match to TRBD2. The V gene end was trimmed by 6 bases and the J gene end by 5 bases; junction bases not matched to a gene: 6. The CDR3 has 15 residues. CDR3 bases: TGTGCCAGCAGCCGACTAGCGGGAGGAGGGGAGACCCAGTACTTC. Its protein is CASSRLAGGGETQYF.

The chain couples TRBV4-3 to TRBJ2-2, with 10 bases matching TRBD2. Trimming removed 0 bases from V and 6 bases from J; junction bases left unmatched: 7. CDR3 length: 17 residues. Looked up from germline, CDR1 is LGHNA and CDR2 is YSLEER. CDR3 residues: CASSQDKREGLPGELFF. CDR3 in DNA: TGCGCCAGCAGCCAAGATAAGCGGGAGGGCCTCCCCGGGGAGCTGTTTTTT.

This clonotype was observed many times. The gene calls are TRBV2 and TRBJ1-6; D gene uncertain. In germline, CDR1 is SNHLY, CDR2 FYNNEI. Trimming took off 3 bases at V and 3 bases at J, with 9 bases between the two ends. The CDR3 has 15 residues. The CDR3 nucleotides read TGTGCCAGCAGTGAGATGTTCAGCTATAATTCACCCCTCCACTTT. Translation gives CASSEMFSYNSPLHF.

The sample holds a few counts of this clonotype. The chain combines TRBV7-2 with TRBJ2-1, with 7 bases aligning to TRBD1. The CDR3 covers 16 residues. Germline CDR1 SGHTA, CDR2 FQGNSA. The junction had 8 bases not matched to a gene; V was cut back by 0 bases and J by 6 bases. CDR3 amino acids: CASSLAPTGYGNEQFF. The CDR3 nucleotides read TGTGCCAGCAGCTTAGCGCCGACAGGGTATGGCAATGAGCAGTTCTTC.

This chain uses TRBV20-1 with TRBJ2-3, with a weak D call TRBD2 (6 bases). Germline V CDR1 and CDR2: DFQATT, SNEGSKA (reference sequence). The germline V and J ends were trimmed by 0 bases and 2 bases, with 24 bases remaining between them. CDR3 size: 19 residues. CDR3 region: CSARDAARSYPGLTDTQYF. Written as DNA, the CDR3 is TGCAGTGCTAGAGATGCCGCAAGATCCTACCCGGGACTCACAGATACGCAGTATTTT.

This clonotype was detected a few times. This chain uses TRBV6-2 or TRBV6-3 with TRBJ1-1; D remains unclear. The CDR3 is made up of 17 amino acids. Per the germline V gene, CDR1 is MNHEY and CDR2 is SVGEGT. Trimming cost V 0 bases and J 1 base, with 15 bases left between them. The CDR3 reads CASSYSQGSLPNTEAFF. The CDR3 nucleotides are TGTGCCAGCAGTTACTCGCAAGGGTCTCTCCCGAACACTGAAGCTTTCTTT.

V and J are TRBV9 and TRBJ2-1; TRBD2 matches at 9 bases. Trimming at V came to 0 bases and at J to 7 bases, leaving 5 bases not matched to a gene. Per the germline V gene, CDR1 is SGDLS and CDR2 is YYNGEE. The CDR3 length is 15 residues. Written as DNA, the CDR3 is TGTGCCAGCAGCGTAGAGGCGGGAGGGTCGAATGAGCAGTTCTTC. Translation: CASSVEAGGSNEQFF. Variable domain in full (rest from reference TRBV9 and TRBJ2-1): DSGVTQTPKHLITATGQRVTLRCSPRSGDLSVYWYQQSLDQGLQFLIQYYNGEERAKGNILERFSAQQFPDLHSELNLSSLELGDSALYFCASSVEAGGSNEQFFGPGTRLTVL.

The chain combines TRBV20-1 with TRBJ1-4, with 7 positions matching TRBD1. This CDR3 is built from 14 residues. CDR1 is DFQATT, CDR2 SNEGSKA, per germline (reference sequence). The V segment lost 0 bases and the J segment 8 bases; nucleotides outside the gene matches: 6. CDR3 DNA: TGCAGTGCTAGAGATCCTCAGGGGGGAGAAAAACTGTTTTTT. Residues: CSARDPQGGEKLFF.

This clonotype showed up many times. This chain links TRBV9 with TRBJ2-7; D perhaps matches TRBD1 (6 bases). V was pared by 0 bases and J by 2 bases, with 12 bases between. CDR1 is SGDLS, CDR2 YYNGEE, per germline. The CDR3 runs to 15 residues. The CDR3 is CASSVVRTATYEQYF. CDR3 DNA sequence: TGTGCCAGCAGCGTAGTCCGGACAGCCACCTACGAGCAGTACTTC.

The V gene is TRBV3-1, the J gene TRBJ1-6; D unresolved. Per the germline V gene, CDR1 is LGHDT and CDR2 is YNNKEL (reference sequence). V lost 4 bases to trimming and J lost 9 bases, with 16 bases between them. CDR3 length equals 15 residues. The CDR3: CASSPAFGVGSPLHF. The CDR3, as DNA: TGTGCCAGCAGCCCCGCCTTTGGAGTGGGTTCACCCCTCCACTTT.

CDR3 nucleotides: TGCAGTGCTAGAGATGTGCGCGCCACTAGGGAGGTTTATGAAAAACTGTTTTTT. This gives the protein CSARDVRATREVYEKLFF. V is TRBV20-1 and J is TRBJ1-4; D not certain. Germline V gives CDR1 DFQATT, CDR2 SNEGSKA (reference sequence). The ends were cut back, 0 bases at V and 6 bases at J, with 23 bases in the middle. The length of the CDR3 is 18 residues.

The sample holds many counts of this clonotype. The chain combines TRBV5-5 with TRBJ2-1, with 11 bases identical to TRBD1. V shed 1 base, J shed 7 bases, and the junction held 7 bases outside the gene matches. The length of the CDR3 is 16 residues. In germline, CDR1 is SGHKS, CDR2 YYEKEE (reference sequence). CDR3 sequence: CASSLLDRGLWNEQFF. For the CDR3, the DNA is TGTGCCAGCAGCTTGCTGGACAGGGGGCTTTGGAATGAGCAGTTCTTC.